One T cell receptor beta chain is described in this entry. These data originate in a study of cytomegalovirus exposure and HLA in healthy donors. The ends lost 4 bases at V and 6 bases at J; junction bases unmatched: 8. This CDR3 spans 16 amino acids. Germline V gene lookup returns CDR1 SGHRS and CDR2 YFSETQ. The PCR was carried out with 60 Vbeta primers and 13 Jbeta primers. The method was immunoSEQ multiplex PCR; TCRdb's version includes in-frame clones alone and lacks a portion of them. The data contain around 150,000 clones, 70% to 90% of them singletons. The material sequenced was PBMCs. The sequence came from a woman aged 18 to 35 in good health and CMV-seronegative. This chain links TRBV5-1 with TRBJ2-5; 14 bases map to TRBD2. The CDR3 sequence: CASSPTSGRAAKTQYF. CDR3 DNA: TGCGCCAGCAGCCCGACTAGCGGGAGGGCCGCGAAGACCCAGTACTTC. The full variable domain, in which reference TRBV5-1 and TRBJ2-5 provide the parts outside the CDR3, is KAGVTQTPRYLIKTRGQQVTLSCSPISGHRSVSWYQQTPGQGLQFLFEYFSETQRNKGNFPGRFSGRQFSNSRSEMNVSTLELGDSALYLCASSPTSGRAAKTQYFGPGTRLLVL.